Detailed here is one T cell receptor beta chain. As a fraction of the sample, this clonotype is medium-sized (0.01 to 0.1%). Its specific antigen is unknown. No base quality values were provided; no much bigger clone lies one nucleotide off. Libraries came from 5' RACE. The listed sequencing device is NextSeq 500. In the TCR library protocol, a unique molecular identifier was attached to each TCR cDNA molecule so that PCR and sequencing errors could be corrected. As for the authors' bioinformatics: TCR identification, UMI-based error correction and CDR3 extraction were performed with Decombinator tools. Expanded TCRs were defined as those above a frequency of 2 per 1,000, corresponding to the top 1% of the tumor frequency distribution. Expanded tumor TCRs statistically deemed absent (corrected P<0.05) from at least one tumor region were classed as regional, and all other expanded tumor TCRs were classed as ubiquitous. Renyi diversity was computed with the R vegan package after each repertoire had been subsampled 100 times to 5,000 TCRs. CDR3 similarity networks were built from amino acid triplet string-kernel similarity, with CDR3s being connected when pairwise similarity was above 0.82. TCRdb handled the public reads itself, with Q25 trimming in fastp and clone calling in MiXCR, and kept productive beta chains. For every CDR3 protein sequence, its rows merge into one entry that carries the most common genes and DNA. Clone size and V and J calls follow TCRdb, not the original study. In all, the sample holds some 4,900 distinct CDR3 sequences, and around 13% of those were seen once. The ten biggest clones cover around 10% of the sample.

The data were taken from a study of spatial heterogeneity in lung cancer (dated by TCRdb to between 2017 and 2020). With respect to the entire study: Beta-chain transcripts were consistently detected in greater numbers than alpha-chain transcripts, which likely reflected higher beta-chain transcript abundance. TCR transcript counts in tumor regions correlated strongly with a T cell transcriptional module score from matched bulk RNA-seq. In the raw uncorrected reads, each unique combination of TCR and UMI appeared on average more than ten times. In non-small cell lung cancer, the study quantitatively compared TCR alpha and beta repertoires across several tumor regions, matched nontumor lung, and blood. The study linked features of the TCR repertoire to counts of nonsynonymous mutations, which were determined by whole-exome sequencing of tumor tissue. At surgery, both alpha and beta chains were TCR-sequenced in about 200 tumor regions, about 64 matched nontumor lung samples and a few dozen PBMC samples.

What the study reported, not specific to this receptor: TCR-seq coverage of tumor T cells was estimated to be only about 7% for alpha chains and 11% to 15% for beta chains. Confirming at a functional level the hypothesis that regional TCRs recognize regional mutations was considered to require additional single-cell paired TCR alpha and beta sequencing. The tumor nonsynonymous mutation count correlated with the number of expanded alpha and beta TCRs within the tumor. The count of ubiquitous expanded TCRs correlated with the count of ubiquitous nonsynonymous mutations, and the count of regional expanded TCRs correlated with the count of regional nonsynonymous mutations.

This specimen's time point label, interpreted: sample taken at primary tumor resection. Donors were around 71 patients with early-stage, untreated non-small cell lung cancer from the lung TRACERx cohort. TCR sequencing used whole RNA extracted from tumor and nontumor lung tissue, or from cryopreserved PBMC samples, without cell sorting. A patient was chosen for TCR sequencing only when enough RNA was available from at least two tumor regions. Before selection, tumor and adjacent nontumor lung specimens were reviewed by a lung pathologist. Reading from cysteine to phenylalanine, the CDR3 counts 15 amino acids. The retained sequence is limited to the CDR3, 45 bases, with the frame set at the first base. V is clipped by 2 bases and J by 5 bases, and the sequence between their germline boundaries is 15 bases long. The germline V gene encodes CDR1 GTSNPN and CDR2 SVGIG (reference sequence).

This specimen was lung tumor tissue, taken at surgery. The chain joins TRBV30 to TRBJ1-4; no D gene is confidently identified. The clonotype was recovered from a female donor with early-stage non-small cell lung cancer. The CDR3 reads CAWSTSKSRNEKLFF. The DNA sequence is given as TGTGCCTGGAGTACGTCGAAGTCGAGAAATGAAAAACTGTTTTTT.